This T cell receptor (beta chain) came from a study of T cell responses to AZD1222 COVID-19 vaccine. The method was immunoSEQ multiplex PCR; TCRdb's version includes in-frame clones alone and lacks a portion of them. The profile shows nearly 55,000 clones, 70% to 90% of them singletons. Notes on the study in general: Nearly half of the spike-specific TCRs reportedly recognize variant regions that carry no mutations. The number of AZD1222 recipients seropositive at baseline was only five or six.

Combined were second doses at about 4 or about 12 weeks. Remarks on this clone: No antigen is known for it.

V was cut by 5 bases and J by 2 bases, with 13 bases left in between. Germline-derived CDR1 and CDR2 are LNHNV and YYDKDF (reference sequence). The CDR3 loop spans 14 amino acids. The material sequenced was peripheral blood, taken 28 days after the second AZD1222 dose. This receptor was identified in an adult who received the AZD1222 COVID-19 vaccine. V is TRBV15 and J is TRBJ2-7, with D possibly matching TRBD1 (6 bases). The CDR3 coding sequence is TGTGCCACCAGCGGACCGGACAGACCCTACGAGCAGTACTTC. This gives the protein CATSGPDRPYEQYF.